This paragraph reports one T cell receptor beta chain. Clones were read by immunoSEQ multiplex PCR, and TCRdb kept only the in-frame ones, dropping some. The table lists 150,000 or so clones, over 85% of them singletons. The data are from a study of control samples from healthy donors and cancer patients. Germline trimming cut 4 bases from V and 0 bases from J; bases unmatched to any gene: 5. The CDR3 has 15 residues. Germline V gene lookup returns CDR1 GTSNPN and CDR2 SVGIG (reference sequence). The TCR was taken from a man between 18 and 29 years old in good health. V is TRBV30 and J is TRBJ1-4; 7 positions match TRBD1. The sequencing sample was made of blood. CDR3 bases: TGTGCCTGGATGGCAGGGGGGACAACTAATGAAAAACTGTTTTTT. Translating gives CAWMAGGTTNEKLFF. The variable domain in full, with the rest retrieved from reference TRBV30 and TRBJ1-4, is SQTIHQWPATLVQPVGSPLSLECTVEGTSNPNLYWYRQAAGRGLQLLFYSVGIGQISSEVPQNLSASRPQDRQFILSSKKLLLSDSGFYLCAWMAGGTTNEKLFFGSGTQLSVL.